This T cell receptor (beta chain) was recovered during a study of T cells in Graves' hyperthyroidism and ophthalmopathy. Study-wide results and limits: Progression to ophthalmopathy was predicted a median of roughly 6.6 months early.

Comments on this clonotype: What it binds is unknown.

The study based diagnoses on clinical symptoms, serum thyroxine and TRAb, thyroid ultrasound and orbital computed tomography. Amplified TCR beta CDR3 regions derived from RNA transcripts. HTBI primers were used for first-round RT-PCR of the TCR CDR3. TCRdb re-called the multiplex PCR reads with MiXCR, one entry per CDR3 protein. Of around 190,000 distinct CDR3 sequences listed, approximately 15% are singletons. The specimen was blood. This receptor was obtained from a woman aged 50 to 65 with Graves' hyperthyroidism.

CDR3 sequence: CATTTGGNTEAFF. CDR3 coding DNA: TGTGCCACAACTACAGGGGGCAACACTGAAGCTTTCTTT. J is TRBJ1-1 and V is TRBV19, with 9 bases aligning to TRBD1. The CDR3 extends over 13 amino acids. V lost 10 bases, J lost 2 bases, and 5 bases stayed unmatched. The germline CDR1 and CDR2 sequences are LNHDA and SQIVND (reference sequence).